Below, one TCR beta chain is given with its context. CDR3 length: 15 amino acids. Germline CDR1 SGHRS, CDR2 YFSETQ. Trimming took 1 base from V and 4 from J, leaving 15 bases between them. This sample is drawn from a study of shared clonotypes between healthy human individuals. Study details: The study enrolled a couple of women and three men aged 18 to 49.

Adult donors, all healthy and HIV-negative, had no recent acute infections or vaccinations. The deep-level immunoSEQ assay was used. Genomic DNA from each subset was divided evenly over several immunoSEQ plates. Measured with immunoSEQ multiplex PCR; TCRdb has only the in-frame clones, and not every one. The sample has about 980,000 clones; over 75% are singletons. V usage is TRBV5-1 and J usage is TRBJ2-7; D assignment may be TRBD1 or TRBD2 (5 bases each). The TCR comes from a man between 18 and 29 years old in good health. Sequenced material: memory CD4+ T cells sorted from blood. Subset noted: CD45RA-negative fraction. This chain's CDR3 is CASSLSAGTGYEQYF. CDR3 nucleotides: TGCGCCAGCAGCTTGAGTGCAGGGACGGGGTACGAGCAGTACTTC.